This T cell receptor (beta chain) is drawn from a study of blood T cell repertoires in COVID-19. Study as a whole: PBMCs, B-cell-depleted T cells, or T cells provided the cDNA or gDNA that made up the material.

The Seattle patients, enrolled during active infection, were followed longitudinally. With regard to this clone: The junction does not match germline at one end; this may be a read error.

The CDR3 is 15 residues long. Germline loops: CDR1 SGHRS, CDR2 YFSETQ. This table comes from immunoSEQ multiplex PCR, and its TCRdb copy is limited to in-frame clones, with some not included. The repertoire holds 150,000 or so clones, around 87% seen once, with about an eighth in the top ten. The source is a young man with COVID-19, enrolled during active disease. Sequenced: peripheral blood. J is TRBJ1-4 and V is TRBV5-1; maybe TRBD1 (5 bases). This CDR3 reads CASSPRAGKDEKLLF. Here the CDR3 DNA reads TGCGCCAGCAGCCCTAGGGCAGGGAAGGATGAAAAACTGCTTTTT.